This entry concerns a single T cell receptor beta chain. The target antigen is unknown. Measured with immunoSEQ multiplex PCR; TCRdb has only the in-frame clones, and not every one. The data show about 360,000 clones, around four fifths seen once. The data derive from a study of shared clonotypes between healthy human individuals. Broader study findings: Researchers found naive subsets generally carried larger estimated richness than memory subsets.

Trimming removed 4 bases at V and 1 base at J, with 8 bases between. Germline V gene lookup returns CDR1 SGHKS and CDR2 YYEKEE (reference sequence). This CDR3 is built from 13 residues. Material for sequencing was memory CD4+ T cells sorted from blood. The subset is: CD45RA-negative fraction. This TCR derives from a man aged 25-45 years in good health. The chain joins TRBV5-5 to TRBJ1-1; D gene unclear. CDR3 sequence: CASSGTTNTEAFF. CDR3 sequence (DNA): TGTGCCAGCAGCGGTACGACGAACACTGAAGCTTTCTTT.